The entry that follows covers one T cell receptor (beta chain) sequence. What it binds is unknown. The source of the sample is a study of early T cells in non-severe SARS-CoV-2 infection. Turning to the study itself: Unsorted whole blood bulk RNA was sequenced, with unpaired chains. Study-level points and caveats: VDJdb matches were skewed toward anti-spike CD8 T cell responses.

The CDR3 spans 16 residues. CDR1 and CDR2 from the germline V gene are SQVTM and ANQGSEA. Germline trimming cut 4 bases from V and 0 bases from J; bases unmatched to any gene: 9. Individually, cDNA molecules had unique molecular identifiers attached to them. One entry per CDR3 protein results from TCRdb running MiXCR on the 5' RACE reads. The sample consists of 65,000 to 80,000 distinct CDR3 sequences, roughly 10% of them appearing once. Sequencing input: whole blood. The receptor's source is an adult who was a healthcare worker with PCR-confirmed SARS-CoV-2 infection or an uninfected control (not recorded which). The V and J genes are TRBV29-1 and TRBJ2-4; 7 nucleotides align to TRBD1. This CDR3 is CSVVSDRAVAKNIQYF. In DNA, the CDR3 is TGCAGCGTTGTTTCCGACAGGGCCGTAGCCAAAAACATTCAGTACTTC. The full variable domain, with the rest looked up from reference TRBV29-1 and TRBJ2-4, is SAVISQKPSRDICQRGTSLTIQCQVDSQVTMMFWYRQQPGQSLTLIATANQGSEATYESGFVIDKFPISRPNLTFSTLTVSNMSPEDSSIYLCSVVSDRAVAKNIQYFGAGTRLSVL.